A selection of T cell receptor beta chains follows, all from one sample in a study of shared clonotypes between healthy human individuals. The assay was immunoSEQ multiplex PCR, and TCRdb's table has in-frame clones only and misses some. The sample holds about 1,900,000 clones; about 95% are singletons and the top ten take less than 1.5%. Specimen: naive CD8+ T cells sorted from blood. Every receptor here comes from a man aged 18 to 35 in good health. CDR3s include the opening cysteine and the closing phenylalanine or tryptophan. D genes are given only for firm matches. Rows may omit the clone size; those that give it use once, few, many or a size class.

clone size	J gene	V gene	D gene	CDR3 protein	CDR3 DNA
NA	TRBJ2-7	TRBV6-5	NA	CASSYGLWALGEQYF	TGTGCCAGCAGTTACGGTCTGTGGGCCCTAGGCGAGCAGTACTTC
NA	TRBJ2-7	TRBV10-1	TRBD1	CASPRPSQGVGYEQYF	TGCGCCAGCCCTCGGCCGAGTCAGGGGGTAGGCTACGAGCAGTACTTC
NA	TRBJ2-3	TRBV4-1	TRBD2	CASSSGTSDPDTQYF	TGCGCCAGCAGCTCCGGGACTAGCGACCCAGATACGCAGTATTTT
NA	TRBJ2-3	TRBV19	NA	CASSIVGVKDTQYF	TGTGCCAGTAGTATAGTAGGGGTTAAGGATACGCAGTATTTT
once	TRBJ2-1	TRBV2	TRBD1	CASSSTTGAGYNEQFF	TGTGCCAGCAGCTCGACTACAGGGGCCGGCTACAATGAGCAGTTCTTC
NA	TRBJ1-3	TRBV21-1	NA	CASRKTQGSGNTIYF	TGTGCCAGCAGAAAAACCCAGGGCTCTGGAAACACCATATATTTT
once	TRBJ2-1	TRBV7-6	TRBD2	CASSLVDGTSERYNEQFF	TGTGCCAGCAGCTTAGTGGACGGGACTAGCGAGCGATACAATGAGCAGTTCTTC
NA	TRBJ1-6	TRBV25-1	NA	CASSALISSGSPLHF	TGTGCCAGCAGTGCCCTCATCTCCTCTGGTTCACCCCTCCACTTT
NA	TRBJ1-1	TRBV7-2	NA	CASSLNTEAFF	TGTGCCAGCAGCTTAAACACTGAAGCTTTCTTT
NA	TRBJ2-7	TRBV7-9	NA	CASSLAITDEQYF	TGTGCCAGCAGCTTAGCGATAACGGACGAGCAGTACTTC
NA	TRBJ2-3	TRBV27	NA	CASSLFGPDTQYF	TGTGCCAGCAGTTTATTCGGCCCAGATACGCAGTATTTT
NA	TRBJ2-2	TRBV6-5	TRBD2	CASSSSGSGTGELFF	TGTGCCAGCAGTTCAAGCGGGAGTGGGACCGGGGAGCTGTTTTTT
NA	TRBJ2-7	TRBV10-3	TRBD2	CAISEYRLSGRALSYEQYF	TGTGCCATCAGTGAATATCGGTTAAGCGGGAGGGCCCTTTCCTACGAGCAGTACTTC
NA	TRBJ2-5	TRBV29-1	NA	CSVVGDSGSETQYF	TGCAGCGTTGTAGGCGACTCGGGGTCAGAGACCCAGTACTTC
NA	TRBJ2-1	TRBV28	TRBD2	CASSSLLAGAFSSYNEQFF	TGTGCCAGCAGTTCCCTACTAGCGGGGGCCTTCAGCTCCTACAATGAGCAGTTCTTC
NA	TRBJ2-5	TRBV7-9	TRBD2	CASSNSGRETQYF	TGTGCCAGCAGCAATAGCGGGAGGGAGACCCAGTACTTC
NA	TRBJ2-7	TRBV28	TRBD1	CASSVLLWGQDPYEQYF	TGTGCCAGCAGTGTTCTCCTTTGGGGACAGGACCCCTACGAGCAGTACTTC
NA	TRBJ1-6	TRBV19	TRBD1	CASSILGQGASNSPLHF	TGTGCCAGTAGTATATTAGGACAGGGGGCGAGTAATTCACCCCTCCACTTT
NA	TRBJ1-1	TRBV9	NA	CASTPPGGNTEAFF	TGTGCCAGCACCCCCCCGGGAGGGAACACTGAAGCTTTCTTT
once	TRBJ1-1	TRBV12-1	NA	CASGGWTEAFF	TGTGCCAGCGGGGGTTGGACTGAAGCTTTCTTT
NA	TRBJ2-7	TRBV9	NA	CASSVGGGGYEQYF	TGTGCCAGCAGCGTAGGTGGGGGCGGCTACGAGCAGTACTTC
NA	TRBJ2-7	TRBV6-6	NA	CASSYDGAGDEQYF	TGTGCCAGCAGTTACGACGGTGCAGGGGACGAGCAGTACTTC
few	TRBJ1-1	TRBV19	NA	CASSIAGTEAFF	TGTGCCAGTAGTATAGCGGGGACTGAAGCTTTCTTT
NA	TRBJ2-1	TRBV27	NA	CASSLRTAYNEQFF	TGTGCCAGCAGTTTACGGACAGCCTACAATGAGCAGTTCTTC
NA	TRBJ2-3	TRBV28	TRBD1	CASSFDRVYF	TGTGCCAGCAGTTTCGACAGGGTCTATTTT
NA	TRBJ2-3	TRBV11-2	TRBD2	CASSVRGSKDTQYF	TGTGCCAGCAGCGTGCGGGGGTCGAAAGATACGCAGTATTTT
once	TRBJ1-4	TRBV4-3	NA	CASSQGWGGTNEKLFF	TGCGCCAGCAGCCAAGGTTGGGGGGGCACTAATGAAAAACTGTTTTTT
NA	TRBJ2-7	TRBV5-6	NA	CASSLSRLIYEQYF	TGTGCCAGCAGCTTGTCTCGGCTAATCTACGAGCAGTACTTC
NA	TRBJ1-2	TRBV11-2	NA	CASSLNPDDSGYGYTF	TGTGCCAGCAGCTTAAACCCCGACGATTCGGGGTATGGCTACACCTTC
NA	TRBJ2-7	TRBV30	TRBD1	CAWSFGQGSYEQYF	TGTGCCTGGAGTTTTGGACAGGGCTCCTACGAGCAGTACTTC
NA	TRBJ1-1	TRBV4-2	TRBD1	CASSQGRTGYTEAFF	TGTGCCAGCAGCCAGGGCCGGACAGGTTACACTGAAGCTTTCTTT
NA	TRBJ1-1	TRBV29-1	NA	CSVVIAEAFF	TGCAGCGTTGTCATAGCTGAAGCTTTCTTT
NA	TRBJ2-7	TRBV27	TRBD1	CASSFFFIGEGQGYYEQYF	TGTGCCAGCAGTTTTTTCTTTATAGGGGAGGGACAGGGGTACTACGAGCAGTACTTC
NA	TRBJ1-3	TRBV9	NA	CASSEYVSSGNTIYF	TGTGCCAGCAGCGAATACGTAAGCTCTGGAAACACCATATATTTT
NA	TRBJ1-5	TRBV9	NA	CASSVAGVQGQPQHF	TGTGCCAGCAGCGTAGCAGGGGTTCAAGGTCAGCCCCAGCATTTT
once	TRBJ2-7	TRBV6-5	NA	CASSPGPYEQYF	TGTGCCAGCAGTCCCGGTCCCTACGAGCAGTACTTC
NA	TRBJ2-2	TRBV2	NA	CASIGQGHNTGELFF	TGTGCCAGCATTGGGCAGGGACACAACACCGGGGAGCTGTTTTTT
NA	TRBJ1-5	TRBV4-1	NA	CASSRTIIQPQHF	TGCGCCAGCAGCCGAACCATAATTCAGCCCCAGCATTTT
NA	TRBJ1-4	TRBV19	TRBD1	CASSLDRGPAEKLFF	TGTGCCAGTAGTTTGGACAGGGGGCCGGCTGAAAAACTGTTTTTT
NA	TRBJ1-4	TRBV15	NA	CATSRGGESIDEKLFF	TGTGCCACCAGCAGAGGAGGGGAGAGTATCGATGAAAAACTGTTTTTT
once	TRBJ2-7	TRBV27	TRBD2	CASSLMAGGYEQYF	TGTGCCAGCAGTTTAATGGCGGGGGGATACGAGCAGTACTTC
NA	TRBJ2-7	TRBV11-2	NA	CASSFPRYEQYF	TGTGCCAGCAGCTTTCCAAGGTACGAGCAGTACTTC
NA	TRBJ2-2	TRBV7-9	NA	CASSPTAPNTGELFF	TGTGCCAGCAGTCCTACGGCCCCGAACACCGGGGAGCTGTTTTTT
NA	TRBJ2-7	TRBV7-2	NA	CASSLGQIYEQYF	TGTGCCAGCAGCTTAGGACAGATCTACGAGCAGTACTTC
NA	TRBJ1-1	TRBV19	NA	CASMGQTNTEAFF	TGTGCCAGTATGGGCCAGACCAACACTGAAGCTTTCTTT
NA	TRBJ2-1	TRBV30	TRBD2	CAWSEVAGGPGPYNEQFF	TGTGCCTGGAGTGAGGTAGCGGGGGGGCCAGGCCCCTACAATGAGCAGTTCTTC
once	TRBJ1-2	TRBV6-5	NA	CASRNHDSYFGYTF	TGTGCCAGCCGGAACCACGACAGCTACTTCGGCTACACCTTC
NA	TRBJ2-5	TRBV12-5	NA	CASGPIGWARDRAAQQETQYF	TGTGCTAGTGGTCCCATAGGGTGGGCACGGGATAGGGCAGCCCAACAAGAGACCCAGTACTTC
once	TRBJ2-5	TRBV4-3	NA	CASSQEGRRGWETQYF	TGCGCCAGCAGCCAAGAGGGGAGGAGGGGTTGGGAGACCCAGTACTTC
NA	TRBJ2-2	TRBV4-1	TRBD1	CASSLHPGRGLWELFF	TGCGCCAGCAGCCTCCACCCGGGCAGGGGGCTGTGGGAGCTGTTTTTT
NA	TRBJ2-3	TRBV4-1	NA	CASSQDPPDTSSTDTQYF	TGCGCCAGCAGCCAAGATCCCCCCGACACGAGCTCCACAGATACGCAGTATTTT
NA	TRBJ2-7	TRBV6-5	TRBD2	CASALAGGYEQYF	TGTGCCAGCGCACTAGCGGGGGGTTACGAGCAGTACTTC